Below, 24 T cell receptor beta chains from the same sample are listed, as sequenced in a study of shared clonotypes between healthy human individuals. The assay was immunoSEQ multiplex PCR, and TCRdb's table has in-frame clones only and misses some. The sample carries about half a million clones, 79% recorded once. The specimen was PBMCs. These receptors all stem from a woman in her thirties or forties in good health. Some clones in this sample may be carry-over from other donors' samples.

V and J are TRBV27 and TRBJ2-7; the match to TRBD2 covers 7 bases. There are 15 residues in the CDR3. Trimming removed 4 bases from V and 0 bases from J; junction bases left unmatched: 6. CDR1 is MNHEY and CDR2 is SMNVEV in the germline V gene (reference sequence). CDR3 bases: TGTGCCAGCAGTTCCCCTAGCGGAAGCTCCTACGAGCAGTACTTC. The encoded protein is CASSSPSGSSYEQYF.

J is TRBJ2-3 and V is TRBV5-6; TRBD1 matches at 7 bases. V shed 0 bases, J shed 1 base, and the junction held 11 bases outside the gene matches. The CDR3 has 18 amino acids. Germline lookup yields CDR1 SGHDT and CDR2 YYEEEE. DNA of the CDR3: TGTGCCAGCAGCTTGGAACCGACAGGGCCCTACCGCACAGATACGCAGTATTTT. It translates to CASSLEPTGPYRTDTQYF.

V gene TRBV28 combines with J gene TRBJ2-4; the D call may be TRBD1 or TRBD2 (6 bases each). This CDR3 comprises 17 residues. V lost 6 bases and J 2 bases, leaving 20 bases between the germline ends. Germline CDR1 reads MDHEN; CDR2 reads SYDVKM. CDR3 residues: CASRGPRGESTKNIQYF. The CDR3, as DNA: TGTGCCAGCAGGGGGCCAAGGGGGGAATCGACCAAAAACATTCAGTACTTC.

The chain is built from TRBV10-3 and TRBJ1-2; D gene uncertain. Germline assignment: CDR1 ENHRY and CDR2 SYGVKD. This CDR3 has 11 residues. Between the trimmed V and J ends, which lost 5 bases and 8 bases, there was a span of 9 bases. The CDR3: CAISPGGGYTF. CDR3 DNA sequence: TGTGCCATCAGTCCCGGCGGGGGCTACACCTTC.

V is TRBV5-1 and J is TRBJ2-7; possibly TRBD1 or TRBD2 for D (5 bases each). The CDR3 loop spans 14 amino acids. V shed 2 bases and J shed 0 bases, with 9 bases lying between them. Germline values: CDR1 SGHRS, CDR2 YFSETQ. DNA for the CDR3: TGCGCCAGCAGCTTAGGGACGGTCTCCTACGAGCAGTACTTC. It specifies CASSLGTVSYEQYF.

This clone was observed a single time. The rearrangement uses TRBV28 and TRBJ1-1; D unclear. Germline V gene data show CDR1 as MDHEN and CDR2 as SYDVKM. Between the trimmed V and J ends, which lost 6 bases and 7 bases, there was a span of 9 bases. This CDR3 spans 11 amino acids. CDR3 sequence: CASRTLDEAFF. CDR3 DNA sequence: TGTGCCAGCAGGACCTTAGATGAAGCTTTCTTT.

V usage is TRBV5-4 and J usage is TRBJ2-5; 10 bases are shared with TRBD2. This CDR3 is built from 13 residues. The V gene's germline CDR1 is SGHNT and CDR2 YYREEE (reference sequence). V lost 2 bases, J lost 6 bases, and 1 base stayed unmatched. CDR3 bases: TGTGCCAGCAGCTTAGCGGGGGGGAAGACCCAGTACTTC. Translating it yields CASSLAGGKTQYF.

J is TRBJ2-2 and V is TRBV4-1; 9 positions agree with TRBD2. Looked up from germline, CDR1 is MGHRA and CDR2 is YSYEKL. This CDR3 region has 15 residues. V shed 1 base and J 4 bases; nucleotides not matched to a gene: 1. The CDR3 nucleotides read TGCGCCAGCAGCCAAGTACTAGCGGGCACCGGGGAGCTGTTTTTT. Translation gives CASSQVLAGTGELFF.

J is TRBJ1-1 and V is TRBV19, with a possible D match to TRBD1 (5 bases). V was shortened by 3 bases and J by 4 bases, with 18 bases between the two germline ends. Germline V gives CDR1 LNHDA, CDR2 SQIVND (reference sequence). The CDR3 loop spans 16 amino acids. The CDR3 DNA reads TGTGCCAGTAGTATCTTCTCCGGGACTATGAGCACTGAAGCTTTCTTT. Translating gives CASSIFSGTMSTEAFF.

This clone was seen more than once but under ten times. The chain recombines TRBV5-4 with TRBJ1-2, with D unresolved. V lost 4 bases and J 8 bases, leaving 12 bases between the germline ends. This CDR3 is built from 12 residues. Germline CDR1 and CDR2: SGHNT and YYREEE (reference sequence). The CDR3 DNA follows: TGTGCCAGCAGCCTACAGTGGTCGGGCTACACCTTC. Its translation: CASSLQWSGYTF.

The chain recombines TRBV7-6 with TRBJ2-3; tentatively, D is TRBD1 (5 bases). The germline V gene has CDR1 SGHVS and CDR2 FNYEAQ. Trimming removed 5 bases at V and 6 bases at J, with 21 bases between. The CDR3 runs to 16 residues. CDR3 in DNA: TGTGCCAGCAGCCCTGGTTTAGGAGACAGACGGGATACGCAGTATTTT. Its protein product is CASSPGLGDRRDTQYF.

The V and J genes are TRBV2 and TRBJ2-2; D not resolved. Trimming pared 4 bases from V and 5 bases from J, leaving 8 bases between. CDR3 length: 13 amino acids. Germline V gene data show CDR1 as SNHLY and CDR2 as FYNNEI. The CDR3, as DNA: TGTGCCAGCAGTGGAACAGTGACCGGGGAGCTGTTTTTT. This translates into CASSGTVTGELFF.

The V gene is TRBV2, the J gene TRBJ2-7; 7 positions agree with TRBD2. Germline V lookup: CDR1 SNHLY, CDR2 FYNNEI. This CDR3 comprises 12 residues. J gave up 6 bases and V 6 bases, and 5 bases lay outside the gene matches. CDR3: CASRGEGSEQYF. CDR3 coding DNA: TGTGCCAGCAGGGGGGAGGGGAGCGAGCAGTACTTC.

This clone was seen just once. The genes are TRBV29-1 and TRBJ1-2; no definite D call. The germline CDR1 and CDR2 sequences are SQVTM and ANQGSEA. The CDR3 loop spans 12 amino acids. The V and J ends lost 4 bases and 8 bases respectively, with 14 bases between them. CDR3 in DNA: TGCAGCGTTGCACCACTTAGGGAGGGCTACACCTTC. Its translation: CSVAPLREGYTF.

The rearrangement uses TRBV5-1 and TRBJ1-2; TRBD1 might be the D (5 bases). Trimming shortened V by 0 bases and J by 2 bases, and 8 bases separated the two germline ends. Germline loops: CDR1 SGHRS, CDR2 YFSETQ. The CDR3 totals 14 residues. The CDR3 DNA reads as TGCGCCAGCAGCTTGGGGCCAGGGAACTATGGCTACACCTTC. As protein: CASSLGPGNYGYTF. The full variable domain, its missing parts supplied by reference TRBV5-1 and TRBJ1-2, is KAGVTQTPRYLIKTRGQQVTLSCSPISGHRSVSWYQQTPGQGLQFLFEYFSETQRNKGNFPGRFSGRQFSNSRSEMNVSTLELGDSALYLCASSLGPGNYGYTFGSGTRLTVV.

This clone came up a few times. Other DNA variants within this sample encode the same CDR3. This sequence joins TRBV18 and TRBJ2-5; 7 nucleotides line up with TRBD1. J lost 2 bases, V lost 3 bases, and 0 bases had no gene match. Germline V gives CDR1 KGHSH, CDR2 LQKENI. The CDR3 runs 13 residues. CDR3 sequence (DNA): TGTGCCAGCTCACCGGGACAGCAAGAGACCCAGTACTTC. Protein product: CASSPGQQETQYF.

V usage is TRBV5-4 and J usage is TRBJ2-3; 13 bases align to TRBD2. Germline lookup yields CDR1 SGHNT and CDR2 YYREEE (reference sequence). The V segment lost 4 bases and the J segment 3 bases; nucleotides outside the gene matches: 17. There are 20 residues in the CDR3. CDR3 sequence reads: CASSTGGGGLAGKLTDTQYF. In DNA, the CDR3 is TGTGCCAGCAGCACGGGAGGGGGGGGACTAGCGGGAAAGCTGACAGATACGCAGTATTTT.

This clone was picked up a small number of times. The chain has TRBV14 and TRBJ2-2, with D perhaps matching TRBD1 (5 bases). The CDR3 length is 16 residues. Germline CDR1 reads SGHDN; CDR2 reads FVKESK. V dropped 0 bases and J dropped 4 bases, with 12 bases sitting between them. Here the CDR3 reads CASSQDPGYGTGELFF. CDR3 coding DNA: TGTGCCAGCAGCCAAGACCCAGGGTACGGCACCGGGGAGCTGTTTTTT.

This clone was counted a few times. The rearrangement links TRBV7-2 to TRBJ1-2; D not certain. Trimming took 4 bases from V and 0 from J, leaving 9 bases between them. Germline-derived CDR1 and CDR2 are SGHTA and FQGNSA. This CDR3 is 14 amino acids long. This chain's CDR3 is CASSSIGANYGYTF. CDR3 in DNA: TGTGCCAGCAGCTCGATCGGGGCTAACTATGGCTACACCTTC. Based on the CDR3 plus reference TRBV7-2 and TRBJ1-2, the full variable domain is GAGVSQSPSNKVTEKGKDVELRCDPISGHTALYWYRQSLGQGLEFLIYFQGNSAPDKSGLPSDRFSAERTGGSVSTLTIQRTQQEDSAVYLCASSSIGANYGYTFGSGTRLTVV.

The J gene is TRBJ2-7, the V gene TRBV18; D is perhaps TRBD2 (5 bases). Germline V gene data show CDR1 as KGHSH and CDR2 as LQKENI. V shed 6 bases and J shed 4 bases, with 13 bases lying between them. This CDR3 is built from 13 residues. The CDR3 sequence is CASSPARDYEQYF. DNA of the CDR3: TGTGCCAGCTCGCCTGCTCGGGATTACGAGCAGTACTTC.

DNA for the CDR3: TGCGCCAGCAGCCAAGATGCACGGACCGACGGGCAGTACTTC. This translates into CASSQDARTDGQYF. The V gene is TRBV4-1, the J gene TRBJ2-7; D remains unclear. The CDR3 covers 14 residues. The ends were cut back, 0 bases at V and 9 bases at J, with 15 bases in the middle. The germline CDR1 and CDR2 sequences are MGHRA and YSYEKL.

The CDR3 region has the DNA TGTGCCAGCAGTGAATCCAGTGATACGCAGTATTTT. Translating it yields CASSESSDTQYF. The chain recombines TRBV25-1 with TRBJ2-3; D not resolved. V lost 1 base and J lost 6, with 5 bases in between. The CDR3 is made up of 12 amino acids. CDR1 MGHDK and CDR2 SYGVNS come from the germline V gene.

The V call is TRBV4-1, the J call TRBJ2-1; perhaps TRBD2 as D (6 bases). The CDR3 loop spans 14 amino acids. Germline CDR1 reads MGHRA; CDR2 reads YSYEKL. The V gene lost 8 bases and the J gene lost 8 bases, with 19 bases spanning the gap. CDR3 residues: CASPPPEGPDEQFF. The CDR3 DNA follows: TGCGCCAGCCCGCCCCCGGAGGGGCCGGATGAGCAGTTCTTC.

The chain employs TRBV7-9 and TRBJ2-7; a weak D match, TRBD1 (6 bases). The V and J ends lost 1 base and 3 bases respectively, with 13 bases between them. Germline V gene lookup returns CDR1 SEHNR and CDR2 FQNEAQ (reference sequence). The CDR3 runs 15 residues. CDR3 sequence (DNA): TGTGCCAGCAGCTTAGGTTACGGGACAAACTACGAGCAGTACTTC. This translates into CASSLGYGTNYEQYF.